These 5 T cell receptor beta chains came from one sample sequenced in a study of blood T cell repertoires in COVID-19. The method was immunoSEQ multiplex PCR; TCRdb's version includes in-frame clones alone and lacks a portion of them. Of roughly 310,000 clones in the sample, approximately 88% are singletons; the top ten hold approximately 4%. The specimen sequenced was peripheral blood. The receptor source for this set is a woman aged 45-59 years with active or convalescent COVID-19.

The chain links TRBV18 to TRBJ1-5, with a possible D match to TRBD1 (5 bases). Deletions cut 1 base from V and 5 bases from J, with 15 bases between. CDR3 length: 16 residues. Germline V lookup: CDR1 KGHSH, CDR2 LQKENI. CDR3 loop: CASSPRVGLEDQPQHF. CDR3 in DNA: TGTGCCAGCTCACCACGAGTGGGACTGGAGGATCAGCCCCAGCATTTT.

In nucleotides, the CDR3 is TGTGCCAGCAGAGGCGGGCAGAGGATTGAATATGGCTACACCTTC. Protein product: CASRGGQRIEYGYTF. The chain joins TRBV28 to TRBJ1-2; no firm D call. CDR1 MDHEN and CDR2 SYDVKM come from the germline V gene. With 6 bases removed from V and 5 bases from J, the gap between germline ends came to 19 bases. The CDR3 loop spans 15 amino acids.

The chain joins TRBV4-2 to TRBJ2-7, with D possibly matching TRBD1 (5 bases). The V end was cut by 3 bases, the J end by 2 bases, with 17 bases between. The germline CDR1 and CDR2 sequences are LGHNA and YNFKEQ. The CDR3 contains 16 residues. CDR3 amino acids: CASSQSPGIGTYEQYF. DNA for the CDR3: TGTGCCAGCAGCCAGTCCCCAGGGATTGGTACCTACGAGCAGTACTTC.

This chain connects TRBV5-1 to TRBJ1-2; D ambiguous. Germline V lookup: CDR1 SGHRS, CDR2 YFSETQ. The CDR3 is 13 residues long. With 4 bases removed from V and 2 bases from J, the gap between germline ends came to 9 bases. The CDR3 loop is CASSPRANYGYTF. CDR3 in DNA: TGCGCCAGCAGCCCGCGGGCAAACTATGGCTACACCTTC.

V gene TRBV9 combines with J gene TRBJ1-2, with 8 nucleotides matching TRBD1. This CDR3 contains 15 residues. After removal of 0 bases from V and 3 bases from J, the junction contained 4 bases not matched to a gene. Germline V gives CDR1 SGDLS, CDR2 YYNGEE. CDR3 residues: CASSVATGGDYGYTF. Written as DNA, the CDR3 is TGTGCCAGCAGCGTAGCTACAGGGGGGGACTATGGCTACACCTTC.